A single sample is the source of the 12 T cell receptor beta chains below, sequenced in a study of T cells in Graves' hyperthyroidism and ophthalmopathy. RNA transcripts served as the template for amplifying TCR beta CDR3 regions. Carried out on the TCR CDR3, a first-round RT-PCR used the HTBI primer set. One entry per CDR3 protein results from TCRdb running MiXCR on the multiplex PCR reads. The sample records 560,000 or so distinct CDR3 sequences, 15% to 20% being singletons. The sample was blood. The origin of the receptors is a middle-aged man with Graves' ophthalmopathy.

In its sample, this clonotype was seen a few times. The rearrangement joins TRBV20-1 to TRBJ2-7, with 7 nucleotides matching TRBD1. CDR1 is DFQATT and CDR2 is SNEGSKA in the germline V gene (reference sequence). This CDR3 has 14 amino acids. V trimming: 0 bases; J trimming: 1 base; junction bases outside the gene matches: 3. CDR3 coding DNA: TGCAGTGCTAGAGATTGGGACAGTTCCTACGAGCAGTACTTC. Its translation: CSARDWDSSYEQYF.

This chain uses TRBV2 with TRBJ1-5, with a tentative D call TRBD1 (5 bases). The CDR3 consists of 14 residues. The V and J ends lost 7 bases and 4 bases respectively, with 14 bases between them. CDR1 is SNHLY and CDR2 is FYNNEI in the germline V gene. The CDR3 protein is CASNHQGTNQPQHF. CDR3 coding DNA: TGTGCCAGCAATCATCAGGGAACTAATCAGCCCCAGCATTTT.

The sample holds many counts of this clonotype. CDR3 in amino acids: CAWRALSPEAFF. The CDR3 DNA reads as TGTGCCTGGAGGGCCCTATCGCCCGAAGCTTTCTTT. The chain combines TRBV30 with TRBJ1-1; no definite D call. Germline loops: CDR1 GTSNPN, CDR2 SVGIG (reference sequence). Trimming stripped 3 bases from V and 8 bases from J, with 13 bases between. CDR3 length equals 12 residues.

This clonotype was seen at least ten times. Its ends do not fully match the called genes, so a read error is possible. This chain connects TRBV5-1 to TRBJ2-7, with 7 bases matching TRBD2. This CDR3 contains 13 residues. Germline-derived CDR1 and CDR2 are SGHRS and YFSETQ. CDR3 amino acids: CASSPSGGYEQYF. DNA for the CDR3: TGTGCCAGCAGCCCCTCGGGGGGCTACGAGCAGTACTTC.

This clonotype has ten or more counts. This sequence joins TRBV11-1 and TRBJ2-1, with 9 positions matching TRBD2. This CDR3 has 19 residues. The junction had 12 bases not matched to a gene; V was cut back by 0 bases and J by 3 bases. Germline V gene lookup returns CDR1 SGHAT and CDR2 FQDESV (reference sequence). This chain's CDR3 is CASSLARDSGGLLYNEQFF. The CDR3 nucleotides are TGTGCCAGCAGCTTAGCGCGAGATAGCGGGGGTCTTCTCTACAATGAGCAGTTCTTC.

In the case of this clonotype: This clone may be a read error of a much larger clone one base away. The rearrangement joins TRBV29-1 to TRBJ1-3; no definite D call. The CDR3 is 10 residues long. Germline values: CDR1 SQVTM, CDR2 ANQGSEA. For the CDR3, the DNA is TGCAGCGTTGCAGGAAACACCACATATTTT. It specifies CSVAGNTTYF.

The V gene is TRBV20-1, the J gene TRBJ2-7; TRBD2 agrees at 16 bases. Per germline, CDR1 DFQATT and CDR2 SNEGSKA (reference sequence). V was pared by 2 bases and J by 2 bases, with 3 bases of the junction left unmatched. CDR3 length: 16 amino acids. The DNA of the CDR3 is TGCAGTGCTAGATCCGGGACTAGCGGGAGGGCCTACGAGCAGTACTTC. It is translated as CSARSGTSGRAYEQYF.

This clonotype was detected a few times. This chain connects TRBV7-9 to TRBJ1-4; D uncertain. This CDR3 comprises 20 residues. The germline CDR1 and CDR2 sequences are SEHNR and FQNEAQ (reference sequence). The V gene lost 3 bases and the J gene lost 8 bases, with 31 bases spanning the gap. The CDR3 spells CASSFPEDERQSFRWEKLFF. The DNA of the CDR3 is TGTGCCAGCAGCTTCCCCGAGGATGAACGCCAATCATTCCGGTGGGAAAAACTGTTTTTT.

This clonotype has a count of ten or more. The rearrangement links TRBV18 to TRBJ1-4; D ambiguous. The CDR3 contains 17 residues. Trimming shortened V by 0 bases and J by 10 bases, and 21 bases separated the two germline ends. The germline V gene encodes CDR1 KGHSH and CDR2 LQKENI. The CDR3, as DNA: TGTGCCAGCTCACCACCATCTTCCGAGCCGAACGCAGGAAAACTGTTTTTT. This encodes CASSPPSSEPNAGKLFF.

This clonotype was counted only a few times. The chain employs TRBV4-2 and TRBJ1-1; D is perhaps TRBD1 (6 bases). V was trimmed by 3 bases and J by 9 bases, leaving 17 bases between them. CDR3 length equals 14 residues. In germline, CDR1 is LGHNA, CDR2 YNFKEQ. CDR3 sequence: CASSQNHREFKAFF. The DNA of the CDR3 is TGTGCCAGCAGCCAGAACCACAGGGAGTTCAAAGCTTTCTTT.

This clonotype showed up just once. This rearrangement joins TRBV28 to TRBJ2-3; D ambiguous. The CDR3 is made up of 17 amino acids. The V and J ends lost 1 base and 1 base respectively, with 15 bases between them. The germline V gene encodes CDR1 MDHEN and CDR2 SYDVKM. CDR3 sequence: CASSLSESLHGTDTQYF. Written as DNA, the CDR3 is TGTGCCAGCAGTTTATCTGAGAGCCTTCATGGCACAGATACGCAGTATTTT.

The V call is TRBV20-1, the J call TRBJ1-2, with a weak D call TRBD1 (5 bases). The germline CDR1 and CDR2 sequences are DFQATT and SNEGSKA (reference sequence). This CDR3 spans 12 amino acids. The CDR3 is CSARPGTYGYTF. In DNA, the CDR3 is TGCAGCGCCCGGCCAGGGACCTATGGCTACACCTTC.